The 3 T cell receptor beta chains below all came from one sample that was sequenced in a study of T cells after yellow fever vaccination. TCRdb re-derived calls from the 5' RACE reads in MiXCR, one entry per CDR3 protein. The table has about 300,000 distinct CDR3 sequences, approximately 4.2% seen once. This specimen was PBMCs, taken 5 days after the yellow fever booster vaccination. These receptor sequences come from a man between 18 and 35 years old who received the YFV17D yellow fever vaccine.

This clonotype was counted many times. V is TRBV5-1 and J is TRBJ2-2; 7 nucleotides line up with TRBD2. Trimming removed 4 bases from V and 7 bases from J; junction bases left unmatched: 13. The length of the CDR3 is 16 residues. The germline V gene has CDR1 SGHRS and CDR2 YFSETQ. CDR3 loop: CASSPLPTAGVGELFF. The CDR3, as DNA: TGCGCCAGCAGCCCCCTTCCTACGGCGGGAGTCGGGGAGCTGTTTTTT.

This clonotype came up a few times. The chain links TRBV5-1 to TRBJ1-1; D is ambiguous. V was cut by 4 bases and J by 1 base, with 11 bases left in between. The CDR3 runs to 14 residues. Germline CDR1 is SGHRS and CDR2 is YFSETQ. This CDR3 reads CASSEGAGNTEAFF. CDR3 nucleotide sequence: TGCGCCAGCAGCGAGGGCGCGGGGAACACTGAAGCTTTCTTT.

In its sample, this clonotype was seen a few times. This chain connects TRBV3-1 to TRBJ2-3; 12 bases align to TRBD2. CDR1 and CDR2 from the germline V gene are LGHDT and YNNKEL (reference sequence). V shed 0 bases and J 6 bases; nucleotides not matched to a gene: 10. The CDR3 consists of 18 residues. Here the CDR3 DNA reads TGTGCCAGCAGCCAAGATTTGCTTACTAGCGGGGGGATGGATACGCAGTATTTT. Its protein product is CASSQDLLTSGGMDTQYF.